This T cell receptor (beta chain) was sequenced for a study of circulating and synovial CD4+ cells in juvenile arthritis. The study, taken as a whole, reports: CPL versus bulk CD4 samples: T cell genome counts differed by at least an order of magnitude.

Assay used: immunoSEQ multiplex PCR; TCRdb lists only in-frame clones, some missing. The sample has tens of thousands of clones, over 85% seen once. Comments on this clone: No antigen is known for it.

This CDR3 region has 12 residues. With 4 bases removed from V and 4 bases from J, the gap between germline ends came to 7 bases. Per germline, CDR1 SNHLY and CDR2 FYNNEI. The rearrangement joins TRBV2 to TRBJ1-2; possibly TRBD1 for D (6 bases). Sequencing was carried out using CD4+ T cells from blood. The receptor's source is a human donor with juvenile idiopathic arthritis. Written as DNA, the CDR3 is TGTGCCAGCAGTGGGACAGCCTATGGCTACACCTTC. This gives the protein CASSGTAYGYTF. The full variable domain, with the rest looked up from reference TRBV2 and TRBJ1-2, is EPEVTQTPSHQVTQMGQEVILRCVPISNHLYFYWYRQILGQKVEFLVSFYNNEISEKSEIFDDQFSVERPDGSNFTLKIRSTKLEDSAMYFCASSGTAYGYTFGSGTRLTVV.